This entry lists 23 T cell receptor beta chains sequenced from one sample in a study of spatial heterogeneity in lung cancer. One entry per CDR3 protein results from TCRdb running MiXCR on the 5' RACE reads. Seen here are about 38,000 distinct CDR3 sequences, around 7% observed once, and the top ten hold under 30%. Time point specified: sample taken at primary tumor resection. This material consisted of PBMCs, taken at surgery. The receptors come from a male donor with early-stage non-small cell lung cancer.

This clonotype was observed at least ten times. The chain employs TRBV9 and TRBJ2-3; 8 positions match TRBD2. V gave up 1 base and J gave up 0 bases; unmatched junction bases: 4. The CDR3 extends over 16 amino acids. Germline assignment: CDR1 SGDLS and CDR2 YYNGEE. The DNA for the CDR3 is TGTGCCAGCAGCGTATTTAGCGGGGAGAGCACAGATACGCAGTATTTT. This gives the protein CASSVFSGESTDTQYF.

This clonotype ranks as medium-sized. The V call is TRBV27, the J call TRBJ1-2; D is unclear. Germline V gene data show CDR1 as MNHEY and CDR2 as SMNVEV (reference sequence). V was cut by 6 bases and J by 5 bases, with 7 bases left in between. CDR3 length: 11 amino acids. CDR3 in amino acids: CASSYTYGYTF. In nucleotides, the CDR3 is TGTGCCAGCAGCTACACGTATGGCTACACCTTC.

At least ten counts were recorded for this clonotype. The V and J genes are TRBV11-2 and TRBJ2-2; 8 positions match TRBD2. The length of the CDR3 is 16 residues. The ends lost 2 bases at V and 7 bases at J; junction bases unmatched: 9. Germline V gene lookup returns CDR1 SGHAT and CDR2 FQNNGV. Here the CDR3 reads CASSLYVSGDGGELFF. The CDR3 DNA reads TGTGCCAGCAGCTTATATGTTAGCGGGGACGGCGGGGAGCTGTTTTTT.

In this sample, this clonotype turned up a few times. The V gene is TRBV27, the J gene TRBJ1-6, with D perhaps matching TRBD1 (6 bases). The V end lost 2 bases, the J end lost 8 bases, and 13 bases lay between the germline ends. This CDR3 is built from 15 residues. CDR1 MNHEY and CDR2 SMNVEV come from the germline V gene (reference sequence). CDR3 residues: CASSLAGASYSPLHF. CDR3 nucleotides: TGTGCCAGCAGTTTAGCGGGGGCATCATATTCACCCCTCCACTTT.

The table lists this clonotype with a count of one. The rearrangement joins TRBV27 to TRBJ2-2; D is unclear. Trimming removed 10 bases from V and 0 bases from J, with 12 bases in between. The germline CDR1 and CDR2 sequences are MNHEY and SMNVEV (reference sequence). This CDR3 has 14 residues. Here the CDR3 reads CATLLRANTGELFF. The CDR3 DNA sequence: TGTGCCACCCTCTTGAGAGCGAACACCGGGGAGCTGTTTTTT.

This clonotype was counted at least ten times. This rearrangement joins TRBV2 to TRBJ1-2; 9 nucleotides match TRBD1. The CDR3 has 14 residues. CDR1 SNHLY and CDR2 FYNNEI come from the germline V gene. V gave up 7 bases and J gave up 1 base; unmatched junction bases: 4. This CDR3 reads CASNGQGNNYGYTF. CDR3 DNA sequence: TGTGCCAGCAATGGACAGGGGAATAACTATGGCTACACCTTC.

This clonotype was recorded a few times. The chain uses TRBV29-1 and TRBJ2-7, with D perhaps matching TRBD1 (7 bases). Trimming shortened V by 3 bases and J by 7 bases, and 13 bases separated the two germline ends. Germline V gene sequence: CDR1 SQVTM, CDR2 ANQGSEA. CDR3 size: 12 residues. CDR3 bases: TGCAGCGTTGAGAAGGGGGCGGGGGAGCAGTACTTC. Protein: CSVEKGAGEQYF.

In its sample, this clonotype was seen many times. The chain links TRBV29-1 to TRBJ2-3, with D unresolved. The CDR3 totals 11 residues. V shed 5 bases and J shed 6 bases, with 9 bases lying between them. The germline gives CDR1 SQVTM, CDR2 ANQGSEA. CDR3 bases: TGCAGCGTTCGGGTGTCCGATACGCAGTATTTT. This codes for CSVRVSDTQYF.

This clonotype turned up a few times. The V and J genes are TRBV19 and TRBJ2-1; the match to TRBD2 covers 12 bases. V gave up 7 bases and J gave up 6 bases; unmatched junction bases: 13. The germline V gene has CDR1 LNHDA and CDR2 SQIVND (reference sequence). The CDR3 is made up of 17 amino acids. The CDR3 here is CASTISPPGLAGNEQFF. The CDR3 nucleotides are TGTGCCAGTACCATATCCCCCCCGGGACTAGCGGGCAATGAGCAGTTCTTC.

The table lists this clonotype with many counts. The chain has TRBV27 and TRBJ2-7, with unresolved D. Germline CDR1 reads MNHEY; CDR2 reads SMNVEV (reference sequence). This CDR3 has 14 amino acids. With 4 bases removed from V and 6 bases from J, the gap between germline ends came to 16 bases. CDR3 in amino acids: CASSSTTRWSEQYV. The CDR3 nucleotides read TGTGCCAGCAGTTCGACCACCCGGTGGTCCGAGCAGTACGTC.

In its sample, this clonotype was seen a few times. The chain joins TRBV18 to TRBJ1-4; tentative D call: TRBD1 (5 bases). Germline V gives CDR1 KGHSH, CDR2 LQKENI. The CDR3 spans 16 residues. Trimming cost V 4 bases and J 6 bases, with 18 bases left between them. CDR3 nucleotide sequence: TGTGCCAGCTCACTCGAATTCGGGACTACATATGAAAAACTGTTTTTT. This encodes CASSLEFGTTYEKLFF.

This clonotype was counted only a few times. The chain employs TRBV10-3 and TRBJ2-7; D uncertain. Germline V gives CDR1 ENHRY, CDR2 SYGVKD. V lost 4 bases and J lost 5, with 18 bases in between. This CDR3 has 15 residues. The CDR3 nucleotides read TGTGCCATCAGTGGATCGACTGGGGAACTTAACGAGCAGTACTTC. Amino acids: CAISGSTGELNEQYF.

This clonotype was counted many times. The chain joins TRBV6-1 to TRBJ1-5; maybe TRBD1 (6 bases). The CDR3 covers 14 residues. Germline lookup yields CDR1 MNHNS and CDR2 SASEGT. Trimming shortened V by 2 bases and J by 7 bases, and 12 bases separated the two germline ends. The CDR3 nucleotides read TGTGCCAGCAGTGAATGGATGGGACAACAGCCCCAGCATTTT. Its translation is CASSEWMGQQPQHF.

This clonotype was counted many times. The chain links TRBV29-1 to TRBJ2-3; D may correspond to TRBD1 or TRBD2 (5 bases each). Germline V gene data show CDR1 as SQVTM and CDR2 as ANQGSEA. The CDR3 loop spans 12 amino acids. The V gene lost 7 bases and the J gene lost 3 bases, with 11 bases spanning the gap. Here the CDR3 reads CSASRETDTQYF. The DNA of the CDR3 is TGCAGCGCCTCCAGGGAGACAGATACGCAGTATTTT.

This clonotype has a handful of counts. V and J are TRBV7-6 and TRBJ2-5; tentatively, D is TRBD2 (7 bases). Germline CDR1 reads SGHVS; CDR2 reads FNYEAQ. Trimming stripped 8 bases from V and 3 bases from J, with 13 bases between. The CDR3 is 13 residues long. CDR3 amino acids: CASGGGQKETQYF. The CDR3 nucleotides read TGTGCCAGCGGGGGGGGGCAGAAAGAGACCCAGTACTTC.

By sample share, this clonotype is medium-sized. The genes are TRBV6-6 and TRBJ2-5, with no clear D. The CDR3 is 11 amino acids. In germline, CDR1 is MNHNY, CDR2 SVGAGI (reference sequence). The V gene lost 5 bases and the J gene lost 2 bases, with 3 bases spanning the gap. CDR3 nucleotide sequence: TGTGCCAGCAGTCAGCAAGAGACCCAGTACTTC. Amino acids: CASSQQETQYF.

CDR3 bases: TGTGCCTGGAGCGCTTTGGACCAAAACTATGGCTACACCTTC. Amino acid sequence: CAWSALDQNYGYTF. The chain carries TRBV30 and TRBJ1-2, with D unclear. The germline V and J ends were trimmed by 3 bases and 2 bases, with 13 bases remaining between them. The CDR3 runs 14 residues. Germline CDR1 is GTSNPN and CDR2 is SVGIG (reference sequence).

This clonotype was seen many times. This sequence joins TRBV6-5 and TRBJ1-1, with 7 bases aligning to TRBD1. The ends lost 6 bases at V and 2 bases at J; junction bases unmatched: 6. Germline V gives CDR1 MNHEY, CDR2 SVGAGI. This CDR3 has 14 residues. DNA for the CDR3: TGTGCCAGCAGGCAGACAGGGACTAACACTGAAGCTTTCTTT. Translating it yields CASRQTGTNTEAFF.

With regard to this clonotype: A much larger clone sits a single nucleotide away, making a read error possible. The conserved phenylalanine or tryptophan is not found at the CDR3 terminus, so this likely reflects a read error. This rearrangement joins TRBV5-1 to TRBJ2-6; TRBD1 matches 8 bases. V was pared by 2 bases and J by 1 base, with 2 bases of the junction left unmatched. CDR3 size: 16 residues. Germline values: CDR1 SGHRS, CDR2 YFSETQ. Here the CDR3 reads CASSFQGASGANVLTL. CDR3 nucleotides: TGCGCCAGCAGCTTCCAGGGGGCATCTGGGGCCAACGTCCTGACTCTC.

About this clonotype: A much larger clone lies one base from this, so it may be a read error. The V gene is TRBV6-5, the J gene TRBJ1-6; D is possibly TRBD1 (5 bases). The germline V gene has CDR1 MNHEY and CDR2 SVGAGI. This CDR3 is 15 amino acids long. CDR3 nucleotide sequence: TGTGCCAGCAGCTCCCGCGGGGCCTATAATTCACCCCACCACTTT. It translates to CASSSRGAYNSPHHF.

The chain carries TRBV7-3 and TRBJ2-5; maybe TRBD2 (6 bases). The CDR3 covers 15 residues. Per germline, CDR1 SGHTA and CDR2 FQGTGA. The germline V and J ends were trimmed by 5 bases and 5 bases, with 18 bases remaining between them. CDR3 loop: CASSLSAGRTETQYF. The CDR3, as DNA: TGTGCCAGCAGCCTATCAGCGGGCCGGACGGAGACCCAGTACTTC.

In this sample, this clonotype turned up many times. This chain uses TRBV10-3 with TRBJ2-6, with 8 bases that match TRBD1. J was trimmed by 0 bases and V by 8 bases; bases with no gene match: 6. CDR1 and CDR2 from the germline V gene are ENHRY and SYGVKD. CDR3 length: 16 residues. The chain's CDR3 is CAIPGQATSGANVLTF. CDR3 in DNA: TGTGCCATCCCGGGACAGGCAACCTCTGGGGCCAACGTCCTGACTTTC.

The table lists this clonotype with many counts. This CDR3 reads CASSPRDRGTGELFF. The CDR3 DNA reads TGTGCCAGCAGCCCCCGGGACAGGGGGACCGGGGAGCTGTTTTTT. The rearrangement uses TRBV3-1 and TRBJ2-2; 11 bases fit TRBD1. Germline CDR1 and CDR2: LGHDT and YNNKEL (reference sequence). The J segment lost 5 bases and the V segment lost 4 bases, leaving 3 bases of the junction unmatched. The CDR3 runs to 15 residues.